These 9 T cell receptor beta chains were sequenced from one sample in a study of regulatory T cells in long-lasting Graves disease. CDR3-region Arm-PCR and iRepertoire HTBI primers produced the TCR beta libraries. TCRdb used MiXCR to reprocess the multiplex PCR reads, holding one entry per CDR3 protein. Found here are 680,000 or so distinct CDR3 sequences, around 15% of them singletons; the top ten hold roughly 18%. The time point denotes: newly diagnosed GD, antithyroid drugs for less than 3 months. PBMCs were the source of the RNA used for TCR sequencing. The sample also formed part of further work on T cells in Graves' hyperthyroidism and ophthalmopathy.

Sample: peripheral blood mononuclear cells (PBMCs), taken at new diagnosis, from a patient treated with antithyroid drugs. Source of these receptors: a young woman with Graves disease.

The CDR3 loop is CASSIETSMQKLFF. The DNA for the CDR3 is TGTGCCAGTAGTATAGAAACGTCGATGCAGAAACTGTTTTTT. The gene calls are TRBV19 and TRBJ1-4, with D hard to call. Trimming stripped 0 bases from V and 11 bases from J, with 13 bases between. Per the germline V gene, CDR1 is LNHDA and CDR2 is SQIVND (reference sequence). The CDR3 length is 14 residues.

This clonotype was found a few times. The chain carries TRBV19 and TRBJ2-7; D remains ambiguous. V lost 5 bases to trimming and J lost 5 bases, with 22 bases between them. From germline, CDR1 is LNHDA and CDR2 SQIVND (reference sequence). The CDR3 is made up of 16 amino acids. The CDR3, as DNA: TGTGCCAGTAGTCTTTCGAATTTAGGGATTGGCAACGAGCAGTACTTC. Its protein is CASSLSNLGIGNEQYF.

Points on this clonotype: A much larger clonotype is one base distant, so this may be a read error. V is TRBV24-1 and J is TRBJ2-5; D unclear. The CDR3 is made up of 17 amino acids. Germline V gene data show CDR1 as KGHDR and CDR2 as SFDVKD. The CDR3 here is CATSDSAGHFPQKTQYF. The CDR3 region has the DNA TGTGCCACCAGTGATTCTGCAGGCCATTTCCCCCAAAAGACCCAGTACTTC.

This chain links TRBV3-1 with TRBJ1-5; no firm D call. There are 13 residues in the CDR3. Per germline, CDR1 LGHDT and CDR2 YNNKEL (reference sequence). Trimming took off 4 bases at V and 5 bases at J, with 9 bases between the two ends. The CDR3 DNA reads as TGTGCCAGCAGCCGTGGAGATTATCAGCCCCAGCATTTT. Translating it yields CASSRGDYQPQHF.

This CDR3 reads CASSPFYSGAYNEQFF. The CDR3 bases are TGTGCCAGCAGCCCCTTTTACAGCGGAGCCTACAATGAGCAGTTCTTC. J is TRBJ2-1 and V is TRBV3-1; TRBD2 is a possible D gene (5 bases). The CDR3 is made up of 16 amino acids. V was trimmed by 4 bases and J by 2 bases, leaving 15 bases between them. Germline assignment: CDR1 LGHDT and CDR2 YNNKEL (reference sequence).

This clonotype was seen only a few times. This sequence may be a read error, since a much larger clone differs from it by one base. This sequence joins TRBV29-1 and TRBJ1-2, with D uncertain. Per the germline V gene, CDR1 is SQVTM and CDR2 is ANQGSEA. CDR3 length: 11 amino acids. V was pared by 7 bases and J by 1 base, with 7 bases between. For the CDR3, the DNA is TGCAGCGGGGGTGTTAACTATGGCTACACCTTC. It encodes CSGGVNYGYTF.

The gene calls are TRBV9 and TRBJ2-3; D not certain. The CDR3 is made up of 14 amino acids. V was shortened by 0 bases and J by 5 bases, with 10 bases between the two germline ends. CDR1 and CDR2 from the germline V gene are SGDLS and YYNGEE. CDR3 in DNA: TGTGCCAGCAGCGTAGATGAAATCCGAGATACGCAGTATTTT. Its translation: CASSVDEIRDTQYF.

In its sample, this clonotype was seen many times. The rearrangement uses TRBV6-2 or TRBV6-3 and TRBJ1-1; 8 nucleotides agree with TRBD1. Germline V gene data show CDR1 as MNHEY and CDR2 as SVGEGT. Trimming cost V 6 bases and J 7 bases; bases outside gene matches: 7. The length of the CDR3 is 13 residues. The CDR3, as DNA: TGTGCCAGCAGCCAGATCGACAGGGGTGAAGCTTTCTTT. This translates into CASSQIDRGEAFF.

Many counts were recorded for this clonotype. The rearrangement joins TRBV25-1 to TRBJ1-2, with 9 bases lining up with TRBD1. J gave up 5 bases and V 3 bases, and 13 bases lay outside the gene matches. Germline V gene sequence: CDR1 MGHDK, CDR2 SYGVNS. This CDR3 spans 17 amino acids. In nucleotides, the CDR3 is TGTGCCAGCAGTGACGCCCCTGAGGGGACAGGGTCATATGGCTACACCTTC. Translation gives CASSDAPEGTGSYGYTF.